The 5 T cell receptor beta chains presented below share a single source sample, sequenced in a study of blood T cell repertoires in COVID-19 (dated by TCRdb to about 2020). The library was made by the immunoSEQ multiplex PCR assay. Entries here come from immuneACCESS through TCRdb and include only in-frame sequences with V and J called. Some clones fail to appear in such tables; in the studies checked, an unresolved V gene covers under half of the shortfall, and the cause of the remainder is unknown. A total of approximately 110,000 clones appear in this sample, roughly 81% of them only once. The ten largest clonotypes hold 2.1% of the sample. The sample comprised peripheral blood. All receptors come from a human donor in a cohort sampled during active COVID-19.

This clone was picked up a small number of times. The CDR3, as DNA: TGTGCCAGCAGGGAGGGACAGATCATACATGGCTACACCTTC. Its protein is CASREGQIIHGYTF. The chain links TRBV5-4 to TRBJ1-2, with 7 positions matching TRBD1. Germline CDR1 is SGHNT and CDR2 is YYREEE (reference sequence). This CDR3 spans 14 amino acids. With 5 bases clipped from V and 6 bases from J, the junction kept 10 bases outside the gene matches.

V is TRBV30 and J is TRBJ2-2; the D is unclear. V was clipped by 2 bases and J by 16 bases, with 14 bases between them. CDR1 is GTSNPN and CDR2 is SVGIG in the germline V gene (reference sequence). There are 11 residues in the CDR3. The CDR3 DNA follows: TGTGCCTGGAGTAACGGGTGGCCCCCGTTTTTT. Translation: CAWSNGWPPFF.

The genes are TRBV2 and TRBJ2-4; TRBD2 agrees at 7 bases. This CDR3 contains 11 residues. V trimming: 6 bases; J trimming: 15 bases; junction bases outside the gene matches: 8. The germline gives CDR1 SNHLY, CDR2 FYNNEI. For the CDR3, the DNA is TGTGCCAGCAGGGGCAGCGGGGCGGCGTACTTC. It translates to CASRGSGAAYF.

V is TRBV2 and J is TRBJ1-1; 8 nucleotides line up with TRBD1. Germline lookup yields CDR1 SNHLY and CDR2 FYNNEI. V lost 5 bases to trimming and J lost 4 bases; unmatched junction nucleotides: 3. This CDR3 has 13 residues. The CDR3 DNA reads as TGTGCCAGCAGTTCAACAGGGGGCACTGAAGCTTTCTTT. This encodes CASSSTGGTEAFF.

This clone occurred a few times. The J gene is TRBJ2-5, the V gene TRBV5-1; the match to TRBD1 covers 8 bases. Per germline, CDR1 SGHRS and CDR2 YFSETQ. The CDR3 totals 13 residues. Trimming took 4 bases from V and 2 from J; bases not matched to a gene: 1. CDR3 residues: CASSRTGQETQYF. DNA for the CDR3: TGCGCCAGCAGCAGGACAGGGCAAGAGACCCAGTACTTC.